Presented here are 29 T cell receptor beta chains from one specimen sequenced in a study of control samples from healthy donors and cancer patients (dated by TCRdb to between 2020 and 2021). Library creation used the immunoSEQ multiplex PCR assay. Not all clones reach the TCRdb copy of this immuneACCESS table, which keeps in-frame sequences only. Checked studies attribute under half of the gap to unresolved V genes and leave the rest unexplained. This sample gives 40,000 to 45,000 clones in total; 70% of them show up just once. The biggest ten clones account for roughly a sixth of the sample. Sequencing was done on a sample of formalin-fixed, paraffin-embedded tissue. The receptor source for this set is a male donor with melanoma.

The genes are TRBV6-4 and TRBJ1-5; no firm D call. The CDR3 has 18 residues. The V and J ends lost 9 bases and 0 bases respectively, with 24 bases between them. From germline, CDR1 is MRHNA and CDR2 SNTAGT. Here the CDR3 reads CASSSIREVAYSNQPQHF. The DNA for the CDR3 is TGTGCCAGTAGTTCTATCCGGGAGGTGGCGTATAGCAATCAGCCCCAGCATTTT.

The chain has TRBV30 and TRBJ2-5; D is possibly TRBD2 (5 bases). In germline, CDR1 is GTSNPN, CDR2 SVGIG (reference sequence). Trimming removed 0 bases from V and 6 bases from J, with 11 bases in between. The CDR3 runs to 13 residues. The CDR3 protein is CAWSVPGIQTQYF. The CDR3 DNA is TGTGCCTGGAGTGTACCGGGGATACAGACCCAGTACTTC.

The chain is built from TRBV10-3 and TRBJ1-2, with 7 bases aligning to TRBD1. The V and J ends lost 0 bases and 2 bases, in that order; junction bases with no gene match: 3. Germline V CDR1 and CDR2: ENHRY, SYGVKD. There are 15 residues in the CDR3. CDR3 in amino acids: CAISESAGGNYGYTF. In DNA form, the CDR3 reads TGTGCCATCAGTGAGTCTGCAGGGGGGAACTATGGCTACACCTTC.

The CDR3 loop is CATSDSGGASYEQYF. In DNA, the CDR3 is TGTGCCACCAGTGATTCGGGGGGGGCCTCCTACGAGCAGTACTTC. The chain links TRBV24-1 to TRBJ2-7; 8 nucleotides agree with TRBD2. The CDR3 is made up of 15 amino acids. J was trimmed by 0 bases and V by 2 bases; bases with no gene match: 2. The germline V gene has CDR1 KGHDR and CDR2 SFDVKD.

V and J are TRBV10-2 and TRBJ2-7; D not certain. The CDR3 runs 13 residues. Trimming removed 3 bases from V and 7 bases from J, with 13 bases in between. Germline V gene sequence: CDR1 WSHSY, CDR2 SAAADI. CDR3 bases: TGCGCCAGCAGTGACGGGCCCGTCTTGGAGCAGTACTTC. It is translated as CASSDGPVLEQYF.

V and J are TRBV23-1 and TRBJ2-7, with D tentatively TRBD1 (6 bases). TRBV23-1 is flagged as an ORF with uncertain function. The V gene lost 8 bases and the J gene lost 8 bases, with 19 bases spanning the gap. The CDR3 length is 13 residues. The CDR3 bases are TGCGCCAGCGCCCGGAGGCAGGGGCTGAAGCAGTACTTC. Protein: CASARRQGLKQYF.

The chain joins TRBV27 to TRBJ2-5; no reliable D call. V dropped 5 bases and J dropped 4 bases, with 14 bases sitting between them. The CDR3 has 14 amino acids. Germline assignment: CDR1 MNHEY and CDR2 SMNVEV (reference sequence). This CDR3 is CASSQTRYRETQYF. The DNA for the CDR3 is TGTGCCAGCAGTCAGACCCGGTACCGAGAGACCCAGTACTTC.

The chain links TRBV20-1 to TRBJ2-7; D gene ambiguous. Germline CDR1 is DFQATT and CDR2 is SNEGSKA (reference sequence). CDR3 length: 13 residues. The V and J ends lost 3 bases and 5 bases respectively, with 14 bases between them. The CDR3 DNA sequence: TGCAGTGCTAGTTACAGCGAGACCCACGAGCAGTACTTC. This gives the protein CSASYSETHEQYF.

This chain joins TRBV5-1 and TRBJ2-3; TRBD2 matches 8 bases. Germline lookup yields CDR1 SGHRS and CDR2 YFSETQ. The CDR3 contains 15 residues. The V and J ends lost 0 bases and 0 bases, in that order; junction bases with no gene match: 0. The CDR3 sequence is CASSLAGGSTDTQYF. The CDR3 DNA follows: TGCGCCAGCAGCTTGGCGGGAGGGAGCACAGATACGCAGTATTTT.

The J gene is TRBJ2-1, the V gene TRBV28; 8 nucleotides match TRBD2. The CDR3 loop spans 14 amino acids. Germline values: CDR1 MDHEN, CDR2 SYDVKM. Trimming removed 4 bases from V and 7 bases from J; junction bases left unmatched: 6. The CDR3 is CASSSGLARNEQFF. CDR3 nucleotide sequence: TGTGCCAGCAGTTCCGGACTAGCTCGAAATGAGCAGTTCTTC.

The chain employs TRBV2 and TRBJ1-5; no firm D call. The ends were cut back, 3 bases at V and 3 bases at J, with 9 bases in the middle. From germline, CDR1 is SNHLY and CDR2 FYNNEI. The CDR3 runs 14 residues. The CDR3, as DNA: TGTGCCAGCAGTGACGGGAGTTCCAATCAGCCCCAGCATTTT. This encodes CASSDGSSNQPQHF.

This rearrangement joins TRBV3-1 (or the pseudogene TRBV3-2) to TRBJ2-3, with 9 positions matching TRBD2. The CDR3 covers 18 residues. Germline V gene sequence: CDR1 LGHDT, CDR2 YNNKEL (reference sequence). With V trimmed by 3 bases and J by 3 bases, 13 bases remained unmatched. The CDR3 DNA reads TGTGCCAGCAGCCACTGGGTGGGTAGCGGGAGTTTAACAGATACGCAGTATTTT. Translated, it gives CASSHWVGSGSLTDTQYF.

This sequence joins TRBV2 and TRBJ1-6, with 7 nucleotides matching TRBD1. Germline values: CDR1 SNHLY, CDR2 FYNNEI. V lost 7 bases and J lost 4; bases outside the gene matches: 4. The CDR3 sequence is 14 residues long. In nucleotides, the CDR3 is TGTGCCAGCACGCCGGGACAGTATAATTCACCCCTCCACTTT. It yields the protein CASTPGQYNSPLHF. Supplemented by reference TRBV2 and TRBJ1-6, the full variable domain reads EPEVTQTPSHQVTQMGQEVILRCVPISNHLYFYWYRQILGQKVEFLVSFYNNEISEKSEIFDDQFSVERPDGSNFTLKIRSTKLEDSAMYFCASTPGQYNSPLHFGNGTRLTVT.

The chain has TRBV10-1 and TRBJ2-4, with TRBD2 matching over 13 bases. Trimming removed 3 bases from V and 4 bases from J; junction bases left unmatched: 6. The CDR3 has 17 amino acids. CDR1 and CDR2 (germline): WNHNN, SYGVQD (reference sequence). In DNA form, the CDR3 reads TGCGCCAGCAGTGACGGGCCGGGACTAGCGGGGAAAAACATTCAGTACTTC. Its translation: CASSDGPGLAGKNIQYF.

This clone was found once. J is TRBJ1-2 and V is TRBV10-3, with D perhaps matching TRBD1 (5 bases). The V gene lost 6 bases and the J gene lost 2 bases, with 13 bases spanning the gap. Germline V CDR1 and CDR2: ENHRY, SYGVKD. This CDR3 is built from 14 residues. CDR3 amino acids: CAIRGSGGNYGYTF. The CDR3 coding sequence is TGTGCCATCAGGGGCAGTGGGGGGAACTATGGCTACACCTTC.

As concerns this clone: The same CDR3 also results from other DNA sequences found in this sample. This chain uses TRBV14 with TRBJ1-2, with 9 nucleotides matching TRBD1. Per germline, CDR1 SGHDN and CDR2 FVKESK. Trimming removed 3 bases from V and 5 bases from J; junction bases left unmatched: 1. CDR3 size: 13 residues. The CDR3: CASSQDRGYGYTF. In DNA, the CDR3 is TGTGCCAGCAGCCAGGACAGGGGATATGGCTACACCTTC.

The chain joins TRBV7-8 to TRBJ2-1; D perhaps matches TRBD2 (6 bases). Germline V CDR1 and CDR2: SGHVS, FQNEAQ. This CDR3 contains 13 residues. Trimming shortened V by 5 bases and J by 6 bases, and 11 bases separated the two germline ends. CDR3 DNA sequence: TGTGCCAGCAGCCTCGGGACTGTCAATGAGCAGTTCTTC. This encodes CASSLGTVNEQFF.

This clone occurred a few times. The rearrangement links TRBV19 to TRBJ1-5, with 9 bases identical to TRBD1. The CDR3 covers 16 residues. Germline assignment: CDR1 LNHDA and CDR2 SQIVND (reference sequence). J gave up 7 bases and V 0 bases, and 7 bases lay outside the gene matches. In nucleotides, the CDR3 is TGTGCCAGTAGTATAGATCGGGACAGGGTCGGGCAGCCCCAGCATTTT. This translates into CASSIDRDRVGQPQHF.

The rearrangement uses TRBV15 and TRBJ1-5; 10 bases match TRBD1. Germline CDR1 LNHNV, CDR2 YYDKDF (reference sequence). V shed 7 bases and J 3 bases; nucleotides not matched to a gene: 6. The CDR3 consists of 15 residues. DNA for the CDR3: TGTGCCACCACCTCGGACAGGGGGTACAATCAGCCCCAGCATTTT. This gives the protein CATTSDRGYNQPQHF.

The chain recombines TRBV7-2 with TRBJ2-3; D possibly corresponds to TRBD2 (6 bases). Germline V gene lookup returns CDR1 SGHTA and CDR2 FQGNSA. The germline V and J ends were trimmed by 2 bases and 0 bases, with 12 bases remaining between them. This CDR3 is built from 16 residues. CDR3 amino acids: CASSLLANPSTDTQYF. In DNA form, the CDR3 reads TGTGCCAGCAGCTTACTAGCGAACCCTAGCACAGATACGCAGTATTTT. Based on the CDR3 plus reference TRBV7-2 and TRBJ2-3, the full variable domain is GAGVSQSPSNKVTEKGKDVELRCDPISGHTALYWYRQSLGQGLEFLIYFQGNSAPDKSGLPSDRFSAERTGGSVSTLTIQRTQQEDSAVYLCASSLLANPSTDTQYFGPGTRLTVL.

The chain has TRBV7-8 and TRBJ2-3, with D perhaps TRBD2 (6 bases). Germline assignment: CDR1 SGHVS and CDR2 FQNEAQ. V was clipped by 5 bases and J by 7 bases, with 16 bases between them. The CDR3 is 14 residues long. The CDR3 DNA reads as TGTGCCAGCAGCCTAACTAGCAGTAGAAATACGCAGTATTTT. Its translation: CASSLTSSRNTQYF.

This clone was seen only a few times. The CDR3 coding sequence is TGTGCCAGTAGCCGGACTAGCGAACTCTCCTACGAGCAGTACTTC. Amino acid sequence: CASSRTSELSYEQYF. This chain links TRBV19 with TRBJ2-7, with 9 positions matching TRBD2. V shed 6 bases and J 0 bases; nucleotides not matched to a gene: 6. This CDR3 has 15 residues. Per germline, CDR1 LNHDA and CDR2 SQIVND (reference sequence).

The V call is TRBV19, the J call TRBJ2-2; D might be TRBD1 (7 bases). The CDR3 consists of 14 residues. Germline CDR1 and CDR2: LNHDA and SQIVND (reference sequence). V was shortened by 7 bases and J by 7 bases, with 16 bases between the two germline ends. This CDR3 reads CASNQGGFHGELFF. CDR3 DNA: TGTGCCAGTAATCAGGGGGGCTTTCACGGGGAGCTGTTTTTT.

This clone was detected only a few times. The rearrangement joins TRBV29-1 to TRBJ1-1; 7 positions match TRBD1. V shed 6 bases, J shed 1 base, and the junction held 5 bases outside the gene matches. The CDR3 consists of 13 residues. From germline, CDR1 is SQVTM and CDR2 ANQGSEA. The CDR3 coding sequence is TGCAGCGTGAAGGGGGCCGCGAACACTGAAGCTTTCTTT. As protein: CSVKGAANTEAFF.

This sequence joins TRBV5-1 and TRBJ2-2; tentative D call: TRBD1 (6 bases). The CDR3 covers 14 residues. Germline CDR1 is SGHRS and CDR2 is YFSETQ. Trimming shortened V by 4 bases and J by 1 base, and 8 bases separated the two germline ends. DNA of the CDR3: TGCGCCAGCAGCGAGACAGGGAACACCGGGGAGCTGTTTTTT. It is translated as CASSETGNTGELFF.

This clone was counted between two and nine times. The rearrangement links TRBV20-1 to TRBJ2-4; D call uncertain. V was shortened by 6 bases and J by 6 bases, with 9 bases between the two germline ends. Germline lookup yields CDR1 DFQATT and CDR2 SNEGSKA (reference sequence). There are 11 residues in the CDR3. The CDR3 DNA reads as TGCAGTGCCCGGAACACAAACATTCAGTACTTC. Amino acids: CSARNTNIQYF.

Written as DNA, the CDR3 is TGTGCCAGCGTATGTCCGCAGAACACTGAAGCTTTCTTT. It translates to CASVCPQNTEAFF. The chain links TRBV28 to TRBJ1-1; no firm D call. The CDR3 length is 13 residues. The germline V and J ends were trimmed by 8 bases and 1 base, with 11 bases remaining between them. Germline CDR1 MDHEN, CDR2 SYDVKM.

V gene TRBV6-6 combines with J gene TRBJ1-3; weak D call: TRBD1 (5 bases). Trimming left V 2 bases short and J 3 bases short, with 14 bases between. This CDR3 has 16 amino acids. CDR1 MNHNY and CDR2 SVGAGI come from the germline V gene (reference sequence). DNA of the CDR3: TGTGCCAGCAGTTACCCCCCGGGGGGAAATGGAAACACCATATATTTT. Protein sequence: CASSYPPGGNGNTIYF.

The chain joins TRBV6-6 to TRBJ1-4; D is uncertain. Between the trimmed V and J ends, which lost 8 bases and 0 bases, there was a span of 10 bases. Germline V CDR1 and CDR2: MNHNY, SVGAGI (reference sequence). The CDR3 totals 14 residues. CDR3 in DNA: TGTGCCAGCTTGTATAGTTCAACTAATGAAAAACTGTTTTTT. It encodes CASLYSSTNEKLFF.